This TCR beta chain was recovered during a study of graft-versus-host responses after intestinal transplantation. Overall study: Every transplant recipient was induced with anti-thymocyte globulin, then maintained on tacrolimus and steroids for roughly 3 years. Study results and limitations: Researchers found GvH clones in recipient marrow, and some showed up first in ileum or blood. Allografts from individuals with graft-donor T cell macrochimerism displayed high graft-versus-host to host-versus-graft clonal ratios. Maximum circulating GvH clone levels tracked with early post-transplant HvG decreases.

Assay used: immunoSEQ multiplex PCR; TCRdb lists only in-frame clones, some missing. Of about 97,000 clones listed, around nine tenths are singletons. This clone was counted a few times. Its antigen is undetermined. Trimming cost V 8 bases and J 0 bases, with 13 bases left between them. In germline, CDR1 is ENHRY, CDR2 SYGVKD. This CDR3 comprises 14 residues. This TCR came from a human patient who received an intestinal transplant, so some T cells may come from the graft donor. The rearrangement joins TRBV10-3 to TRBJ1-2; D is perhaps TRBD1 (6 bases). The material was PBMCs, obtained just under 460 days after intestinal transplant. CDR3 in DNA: TGTGCCATCCAGGGGAGGGTTTCTAACTATGGCTACACCTTC. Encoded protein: CAIQGRVSNYGYTF.